The clone carrying this T cell receptor beta chain was seen only a few times. As yet, its antigen is unknown. This entry belongs to a study of T cell repertoires in cytomegalovirus infection. Study-wide context: CMV infection plus the matching HLA type was flagged by public TCR beta signatures.

Study-level points and caveats: People with CMV and the relevant HLA were identified by cumulative public TCR beta family frequency. The ex vivo response was dominated by HLA-C-restricted CMV-specific TCR beta clonotypes.

TCRdb independently ran MiXCR on the reads; one entry per CDR3 protein. The table includes hundreds of thousands of distinct CDR3 sequences, about 24% detected once. The sample was CD8+ T cells from PBMCs. The TCR comes from a human donor in good health (CMV status not recorded). Some clones in this sample may be carry-over from other donors' samples.

The CDR3 nucleotides read TGTGCCAGCAGTTACCACAGGGACCTTAACTATGGCTACACCTTC. Translating it yields CASSYHRDLNYGYTF. The chain carries TRBV13 and TRBJ1-2; TRBD1 might be the D (6 bases). The germline gives CDR1 PRHDT, CDR2 FYEKMQ (reference sequence). The V end was cut by 6 bases, the J end by 1 base, with 15 bases between. The CDR3 length is 15 residues.